Listed below are T cell receptor beta chains from one sample, sequenced in a study of T-cell reconstitution after alpha-beta-depleted transplantation in children. One entry per CDR3 protein, called by TCRdb with MiXCR from the PCR reads. Among 200,000 to 300,000 distinct CDR3 sequences listed, around 7.5% were seen once. Source: PBMCs, mostly from graft donor cells, taken 180 days after TCRalphabeta/CD19-depleted stem cell transplant. The source of these receptors is a male patient between 5 and 17 years old who had a stem cell transplant for acute lymphoblastic leukemia, so the T cells may come from the graft donor. Each CDR3 is given with its conserved first and last residue. The D gene is left open where the match is weak. Clone sizes are given selectively: once, few, many, or a class where the clone is expanded.

j_call d_call v_call clone_size cdr3_nt cdr3_aa
TRBJ2-2 . TRBV18 few TGTGCCAGCTCACCAAGTTCCAGGCGACACACCGGGGAGCTGTTTTTT CASSPSSRRHTGELFF
TRBJ2-1 . TRBV7-6 many TGTGCCAGCAGCTTAAAACTAGACTCCTACAATGAGCAGTTCTTC CASSLKLDSYNEQFF
TRBJ1-3 . TRBV20-1 many TGCAGTGCTAGAGTCCCGGAGTCGAACACCATATATTTT CSARVPESNTIYF
TRBJ2-5 . TRBV4-3 many TGCGCCAGCAGCCAAGATAGCGGATCCAGCCAGACCCAGTACTTC CASSQDSGSSQTQYF
TRBJ2-7 . TRBV5-1 many TGCGCCAGCAGGGACCCAGGGGAGGCCTACGAGCAGTACTTC CASRDPGEAYEQYF
TRBJ2-3 TRBD1 TRBV4-2 many TGTGCCAGCAGTGAAGGACAGGTGACTAGCACAGATACGCAGTATTTT CASSEGQVTSTDTQYF
TRBJ2-4 . TRBV20-1 many TGCAGTGCTAGAACTCCGGGGACACCTAAAAACATTCAGTACTTC CSARTPGTPKNIQYF
TRBJ2-7 . TRBV10-2 many TGCGCCTGCACCCTCCCGTCGGGCAGTCTCAACGAGCAGTACTTC CACTLPSGSLNEQYF
TRBJ2-5 . TRBV19 many TGTGCCAGTAGTATACTCAGTGGGACCCAGTACTTC CASSILSGTQYF
TRBJ2-5 TRBD1 TRBV2 many TGTGCCAGCAGGGTCACAGGGGTAGAGACCCAGTACTTC CASRVTGVETQYF
TRBJ2-1 TRBD2 TRBV18 . TGTGCCAGCTCACGAGCGGGATTAATCGATGAGCAGTTCTTC CASSRAGLIDEQFF
TRBJ2-5 . TRBV2 . TGTGCCAGCAGCCGGGGACGGAACGTTCAAGAGACCCAGTACTTC CASSRGRNVQETQYF
TRBJ1-5 TRBD1 TRBV4-3 many TGCGCCAGCAGCTTGAGACAGGGCCCTAATCAGCCCCAGCATTTT CASSLRQGPNQPQHF
TRBJ2-2 . TRBV20-1 many TGCAGTGCTATCCCCGGCCAGGGGGGGACCGGGGAGCTGTTTTTT CSAIPGQGGTGELFF